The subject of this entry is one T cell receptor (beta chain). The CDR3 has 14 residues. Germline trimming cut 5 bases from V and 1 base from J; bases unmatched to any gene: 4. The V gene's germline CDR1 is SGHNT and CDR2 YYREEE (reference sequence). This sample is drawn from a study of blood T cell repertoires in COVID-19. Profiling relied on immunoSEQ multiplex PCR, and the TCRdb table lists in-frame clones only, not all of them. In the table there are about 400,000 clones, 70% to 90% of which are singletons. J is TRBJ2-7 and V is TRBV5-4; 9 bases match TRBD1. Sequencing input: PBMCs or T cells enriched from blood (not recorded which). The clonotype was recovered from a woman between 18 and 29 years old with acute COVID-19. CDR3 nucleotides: TGTGCCAGCAGGCCCGGGACAGGGTCCTACGAGCAGTACTTC. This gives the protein CASRPGTGSYEQYF.